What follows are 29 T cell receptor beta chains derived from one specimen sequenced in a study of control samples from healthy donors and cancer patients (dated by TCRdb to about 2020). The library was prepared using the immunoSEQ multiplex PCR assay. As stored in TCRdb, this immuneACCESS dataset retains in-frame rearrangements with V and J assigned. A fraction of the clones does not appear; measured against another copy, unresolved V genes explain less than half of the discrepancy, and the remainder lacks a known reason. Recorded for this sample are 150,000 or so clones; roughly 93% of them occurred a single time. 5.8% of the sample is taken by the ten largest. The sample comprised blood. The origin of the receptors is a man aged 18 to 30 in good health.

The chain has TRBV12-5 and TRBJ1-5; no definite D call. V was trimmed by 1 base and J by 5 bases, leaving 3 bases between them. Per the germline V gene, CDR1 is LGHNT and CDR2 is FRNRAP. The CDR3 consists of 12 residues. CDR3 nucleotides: TGTGCTAGTGGTTTGGGGGATCAGCCCCAGCATTTT. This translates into CASGLGDQPQHF.

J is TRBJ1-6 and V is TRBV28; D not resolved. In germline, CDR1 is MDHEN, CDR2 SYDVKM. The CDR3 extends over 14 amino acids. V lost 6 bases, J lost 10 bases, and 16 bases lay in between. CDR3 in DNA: TGTGCCAGCAGCACCCCCGGGTTAAGCTCACCCCTCCACTTT. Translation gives CASSTPGLSSPLHF.

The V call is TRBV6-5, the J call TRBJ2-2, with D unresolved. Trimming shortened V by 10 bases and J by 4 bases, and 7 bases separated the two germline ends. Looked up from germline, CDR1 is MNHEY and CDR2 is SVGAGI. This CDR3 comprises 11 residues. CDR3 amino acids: CATRSTGELFF. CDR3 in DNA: TGTGCCACCAGGTCCACCGGGGAGCTGTTTTTT.

The CDR3 nucleotides are TGTGCCAGCAGTTCGACAGGGTTCTACGAGCAGTACTTC. It encodes CASSSTGFYEQYF. The chain couples TRBV27 to TRBJ2-7, with TRBD1 matching 7 bases. Trimming at V came to 4 bases and at J to 3 bases, leaving 3 bases not matched to a gene. CDR3 size: 13 residues. The germline V gene encodes CDR1 MNHEY and CDR2 SMNVEV (reference sequence).

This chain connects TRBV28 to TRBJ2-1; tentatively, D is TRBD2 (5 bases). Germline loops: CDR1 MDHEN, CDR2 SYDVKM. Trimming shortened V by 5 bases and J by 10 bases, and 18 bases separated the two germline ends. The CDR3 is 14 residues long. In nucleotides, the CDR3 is TGTGCCAGCAGTCTCACCCGCGGGCCGGGGGAGCAGTTCTTC. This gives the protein CASSLTRGPGEQFF.

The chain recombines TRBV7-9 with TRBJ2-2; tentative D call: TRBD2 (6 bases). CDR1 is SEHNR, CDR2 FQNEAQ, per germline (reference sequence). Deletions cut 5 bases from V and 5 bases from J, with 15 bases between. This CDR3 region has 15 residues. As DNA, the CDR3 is TGTGCCAGCAGCCGACGGGGGAGCATAACCGGGGAGCTGTTTTTT. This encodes CASSRRGSITGELFF.

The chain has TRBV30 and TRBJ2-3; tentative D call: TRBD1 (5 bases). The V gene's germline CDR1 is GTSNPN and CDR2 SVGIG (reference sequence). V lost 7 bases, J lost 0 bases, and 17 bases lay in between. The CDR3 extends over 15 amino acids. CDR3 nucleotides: TGTGCCTTCCAACCCCAGGGCTTGAGCACAGATACGCAGTATTTT. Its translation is CAFQPQGLSTDTQYF.

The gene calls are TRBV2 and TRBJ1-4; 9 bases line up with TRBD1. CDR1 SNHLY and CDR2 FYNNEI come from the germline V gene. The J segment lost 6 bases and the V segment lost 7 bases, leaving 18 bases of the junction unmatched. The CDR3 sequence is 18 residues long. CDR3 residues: CASKRSGYETGGDEKLFF. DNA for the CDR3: TGTGCCAGCAAAAGGAGCGGATATGAGACAGGGGGAGATGAAAAACTGTTTTTT.

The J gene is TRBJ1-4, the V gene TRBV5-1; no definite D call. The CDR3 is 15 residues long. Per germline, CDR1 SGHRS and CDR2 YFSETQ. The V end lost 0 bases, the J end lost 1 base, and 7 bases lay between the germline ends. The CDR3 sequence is CASSLEWGTNEKLFF. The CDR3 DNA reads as TGCGCCAGCAGCTTGGAATGGGGAACTAATGAAAAACTGTTTTTT.

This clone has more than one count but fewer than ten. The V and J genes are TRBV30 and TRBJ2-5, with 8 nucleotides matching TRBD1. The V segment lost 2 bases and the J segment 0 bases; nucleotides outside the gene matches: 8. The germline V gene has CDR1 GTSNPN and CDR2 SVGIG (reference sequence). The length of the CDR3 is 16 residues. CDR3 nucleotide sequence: TGTGCCTGGAGTCTAGGGACAGGAACGTACCAAGAGACCCAGTACTTC. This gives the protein CAWSLGTGTYQETQYF.

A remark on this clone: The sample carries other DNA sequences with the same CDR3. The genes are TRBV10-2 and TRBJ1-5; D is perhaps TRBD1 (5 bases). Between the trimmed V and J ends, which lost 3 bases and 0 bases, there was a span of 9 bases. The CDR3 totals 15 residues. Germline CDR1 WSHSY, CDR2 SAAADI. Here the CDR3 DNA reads TGCGCCAGCAGTGATGCAGGGTATAGCAATCAGCCCCAGCATTTT. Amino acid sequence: CASSDAGYSNQPQHF.

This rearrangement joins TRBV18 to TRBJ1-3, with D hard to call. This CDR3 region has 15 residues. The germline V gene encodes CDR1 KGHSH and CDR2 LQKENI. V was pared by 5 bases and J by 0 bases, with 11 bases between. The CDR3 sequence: CASSYSRGSGNTIYF. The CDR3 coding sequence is TGTGCCAGCTCATACAGTCGAGGCTCTGGAAACACCATATATTTT.

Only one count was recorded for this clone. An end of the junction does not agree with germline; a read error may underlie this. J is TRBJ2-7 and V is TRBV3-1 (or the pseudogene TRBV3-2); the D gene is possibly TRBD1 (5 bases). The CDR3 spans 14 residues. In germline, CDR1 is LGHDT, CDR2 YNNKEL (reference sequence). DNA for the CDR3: TGTGCCAGCAGCCAAGATGGGGCAATATACGGGCAGTACTTC. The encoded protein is CASSQDGAIYGQYF.

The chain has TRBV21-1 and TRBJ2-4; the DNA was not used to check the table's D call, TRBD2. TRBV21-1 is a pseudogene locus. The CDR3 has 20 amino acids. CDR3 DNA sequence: TGTGCCAGCAGCACTAACTTGAGACTAGCGTGCCCCTTGGCCAAAAACATTCAGTACTTC. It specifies CASSTNLRLACPLAKNIQYF.

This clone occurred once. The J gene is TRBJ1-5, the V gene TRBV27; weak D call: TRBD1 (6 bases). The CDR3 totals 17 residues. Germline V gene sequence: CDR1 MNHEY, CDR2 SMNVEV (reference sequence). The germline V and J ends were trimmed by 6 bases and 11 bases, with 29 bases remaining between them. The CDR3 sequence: CASRPSEGGGPPRTQHF. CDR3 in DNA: TGTGCCAGCAGACCCAGCGAGGGTGGGGGCCCACCGAGGACCCAGCATTTT.

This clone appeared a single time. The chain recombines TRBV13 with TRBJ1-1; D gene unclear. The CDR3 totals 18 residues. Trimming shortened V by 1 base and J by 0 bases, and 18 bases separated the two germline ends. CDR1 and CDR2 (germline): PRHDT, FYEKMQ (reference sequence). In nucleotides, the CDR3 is TGTGCCAGCAGCTTAGTCCGGGCGATCCATCTAATGAACACTGAAGCTTTCTTT. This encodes CASSLVRAIHLMNTEAFF.

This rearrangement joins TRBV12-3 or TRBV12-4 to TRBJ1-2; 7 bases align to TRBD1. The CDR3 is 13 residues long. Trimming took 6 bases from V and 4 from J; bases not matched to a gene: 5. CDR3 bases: TGTGCCAGCAGCACCGGGACAGCCTATGGCTACACCTTC. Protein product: CASSTGTAYGYTF.

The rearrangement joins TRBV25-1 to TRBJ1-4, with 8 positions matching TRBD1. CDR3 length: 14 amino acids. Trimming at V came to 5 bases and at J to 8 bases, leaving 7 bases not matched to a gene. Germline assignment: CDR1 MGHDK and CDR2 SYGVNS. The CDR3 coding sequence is TGTGCCAGCAGTCCGGACAGGGTAGGGGAAAAACTGTTTTTT. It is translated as CASSPDRVGEKLFF.

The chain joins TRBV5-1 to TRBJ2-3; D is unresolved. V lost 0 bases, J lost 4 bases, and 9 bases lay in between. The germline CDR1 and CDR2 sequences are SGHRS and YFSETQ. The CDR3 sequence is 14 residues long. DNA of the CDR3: TGCGCCAGCAGCTTGGTTAGGGTTGCAGATACGCAGTATTTT. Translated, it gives CASSLVRVADTQYF.

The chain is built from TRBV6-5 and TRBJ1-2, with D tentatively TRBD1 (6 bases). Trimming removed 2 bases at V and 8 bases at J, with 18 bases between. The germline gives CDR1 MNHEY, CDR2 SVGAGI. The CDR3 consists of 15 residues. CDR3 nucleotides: TGTGCCAGCAGTTACCACAGGGCCTTCGTAGGAGGCTACACCTTC. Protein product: CASSYHRAFVGGYTF.

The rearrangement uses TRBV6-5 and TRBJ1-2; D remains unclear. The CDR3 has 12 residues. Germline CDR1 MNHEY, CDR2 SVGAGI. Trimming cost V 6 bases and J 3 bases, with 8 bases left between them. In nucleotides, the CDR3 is TGTGCCAGCAGGACAACCTACTATGGCTACACCTTC. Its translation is CASRTTYYGYTF.

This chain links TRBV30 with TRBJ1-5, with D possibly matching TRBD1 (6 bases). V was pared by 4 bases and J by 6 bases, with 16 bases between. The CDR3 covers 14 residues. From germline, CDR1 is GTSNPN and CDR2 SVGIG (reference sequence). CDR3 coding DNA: TGTGCCTGGAATAAGCAGGGAGGGGGTCAGCCCCAGCATTTT. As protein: CAWNKQGGGQPQHF.

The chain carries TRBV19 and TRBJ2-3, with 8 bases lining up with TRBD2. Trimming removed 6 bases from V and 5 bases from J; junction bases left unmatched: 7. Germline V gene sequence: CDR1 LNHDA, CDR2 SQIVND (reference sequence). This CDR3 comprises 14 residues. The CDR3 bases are TGTGCCAGTAGCGACGGGGGGGCCTTAGATACGCAGTATTTT. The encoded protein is CASSDGGALDTQYF.

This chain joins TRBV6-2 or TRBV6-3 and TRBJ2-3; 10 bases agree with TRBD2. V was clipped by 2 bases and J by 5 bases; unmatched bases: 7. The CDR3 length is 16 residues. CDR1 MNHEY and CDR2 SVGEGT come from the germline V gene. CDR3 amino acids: CASSYNIAGGKDTQYF. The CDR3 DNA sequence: TGTGCCAGCAGTTACAACATAGCGGGAGGAAAAGATACGCAGTATTTT.

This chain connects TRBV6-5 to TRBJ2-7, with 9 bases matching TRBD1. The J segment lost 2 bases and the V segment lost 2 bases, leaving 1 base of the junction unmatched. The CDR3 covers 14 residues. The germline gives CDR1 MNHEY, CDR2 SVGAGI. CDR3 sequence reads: CASSYRTGAYEQYF. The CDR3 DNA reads TGTGCCAGCAGTTACCGGACAGGGGCCTACGAGCAGTACTTC.

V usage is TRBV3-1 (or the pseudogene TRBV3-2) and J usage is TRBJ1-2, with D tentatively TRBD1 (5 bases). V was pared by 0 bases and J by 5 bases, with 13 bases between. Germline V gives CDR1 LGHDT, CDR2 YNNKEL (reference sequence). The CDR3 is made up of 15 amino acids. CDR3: CASSQDFRDRYGYTF. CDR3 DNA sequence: TGTGCCAGCAGCCAAGATTTCCGGGACCGATATGGCTACACCTTC.

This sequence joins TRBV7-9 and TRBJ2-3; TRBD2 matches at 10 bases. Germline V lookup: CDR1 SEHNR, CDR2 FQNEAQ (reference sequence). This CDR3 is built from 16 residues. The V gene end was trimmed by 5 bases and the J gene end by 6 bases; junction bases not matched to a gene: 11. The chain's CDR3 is CASSARTSGPVDTQYF. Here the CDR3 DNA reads TGTGCCAGCAGCGCAAGGACTAGCGGCCCCGTCGATACGCAGTATTTT. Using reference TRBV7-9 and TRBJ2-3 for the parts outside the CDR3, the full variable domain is DTGVSQNPRHKITKRGQNVTFRCDPISEHNRLYWYRQTLGQGPEFLTYFQNEAQLEKSRLLSDRFSAERPKGSFSTLEIQRTEQGDSAMYLCASSARTSGPVDTQYFGPGTRLTVL.

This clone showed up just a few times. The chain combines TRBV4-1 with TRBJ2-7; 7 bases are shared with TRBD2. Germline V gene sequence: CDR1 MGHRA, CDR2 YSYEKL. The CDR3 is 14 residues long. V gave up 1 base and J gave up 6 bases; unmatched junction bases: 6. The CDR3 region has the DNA TGCGCCAGCAGCCAAGGTATAGGGAGGGGCGAGCAGTACTTC. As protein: CASSQGIGRGEQYF.

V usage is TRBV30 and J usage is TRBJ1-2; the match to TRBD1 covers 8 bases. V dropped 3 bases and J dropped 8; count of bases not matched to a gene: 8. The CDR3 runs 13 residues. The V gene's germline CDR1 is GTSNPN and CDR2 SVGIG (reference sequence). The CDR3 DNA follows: TGTGCCTGGAGCGACAGGGGTCAGGGGGGCTACACCTTC. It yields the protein CAWSDRGQGGYTF.